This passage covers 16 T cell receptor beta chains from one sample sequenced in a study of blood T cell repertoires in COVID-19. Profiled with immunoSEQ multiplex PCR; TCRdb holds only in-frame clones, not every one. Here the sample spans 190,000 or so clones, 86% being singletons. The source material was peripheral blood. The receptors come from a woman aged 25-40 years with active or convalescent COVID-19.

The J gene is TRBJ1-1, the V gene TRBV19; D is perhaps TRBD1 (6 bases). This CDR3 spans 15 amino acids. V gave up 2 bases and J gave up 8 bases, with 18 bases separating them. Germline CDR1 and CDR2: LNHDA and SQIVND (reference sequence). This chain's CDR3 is CASSIPLLRTAEAFF. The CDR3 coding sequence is TGTGCCAGTAGTATACCTCTTTTAAGGACAGCGGAAGCTTTCTTT.

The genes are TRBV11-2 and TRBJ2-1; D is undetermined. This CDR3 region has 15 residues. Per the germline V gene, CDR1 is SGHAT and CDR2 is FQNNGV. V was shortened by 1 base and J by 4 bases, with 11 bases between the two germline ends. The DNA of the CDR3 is TGTGCCAGCAGCTTAGGTACAGCCGGATACAATGAGCAGTTCTTC. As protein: CASSLGTAGYNEQFF.

CDR3 residues: CASSLGGVPGRQTQYF. DNA for the CDR3: TGCGCCAGCAGCTTGGGGGGGGTGCCGGGTCGGCAGACCCAGTACTTC. The chain employs TRBV5-1 and TRBJ2-5; maybe TRBD2 (6 bases). The length of the CDR3 is 16 residues. Germline V gene lookup returns CDR1 SGHRS and CDR2 YFSETQ. Trimming removed 0 bases from V and 6 bases from J, with 18 bases in between.

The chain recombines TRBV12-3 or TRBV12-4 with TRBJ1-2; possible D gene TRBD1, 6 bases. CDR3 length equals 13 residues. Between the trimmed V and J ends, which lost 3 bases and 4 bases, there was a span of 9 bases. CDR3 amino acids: CASSLAGAYGYTF. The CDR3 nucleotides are TGTGCCAGCAGTTTGGCGGGGGCCTATGGCTACACCTTC.

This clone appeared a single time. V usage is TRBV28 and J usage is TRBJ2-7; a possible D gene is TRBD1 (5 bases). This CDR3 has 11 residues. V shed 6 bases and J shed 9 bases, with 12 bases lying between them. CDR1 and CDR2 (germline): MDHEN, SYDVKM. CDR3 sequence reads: CASRDQGGQYF. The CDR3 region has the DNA TGTGCCAGCAGGGATCAGGGCGGGCAGTACTTC.

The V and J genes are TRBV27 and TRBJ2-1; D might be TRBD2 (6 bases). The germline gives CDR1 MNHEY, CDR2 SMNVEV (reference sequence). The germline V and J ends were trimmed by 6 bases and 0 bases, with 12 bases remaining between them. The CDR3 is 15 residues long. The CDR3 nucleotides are TGTGCCAGCAGGAATAGCGGAAGCTCCTACAATGAGCAGTTCTTC. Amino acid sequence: CASRNSGSSYNEQFF.

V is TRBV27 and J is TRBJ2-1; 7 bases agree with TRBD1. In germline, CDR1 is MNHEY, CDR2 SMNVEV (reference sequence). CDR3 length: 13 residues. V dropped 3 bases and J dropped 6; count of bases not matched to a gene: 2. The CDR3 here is CASSLGTANEQFF. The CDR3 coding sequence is TGTGCCAGCAGTTTGGGGACAGCCAATGAGCAGTTCTTC.

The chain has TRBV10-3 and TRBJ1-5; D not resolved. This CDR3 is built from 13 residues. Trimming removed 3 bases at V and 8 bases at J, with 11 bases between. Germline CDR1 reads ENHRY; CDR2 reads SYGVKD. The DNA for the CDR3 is TGTGCCATCAGTGACCGGGTTTTGGAGCCCCAGCATTTT. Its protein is CAISDRVLEPQHF.

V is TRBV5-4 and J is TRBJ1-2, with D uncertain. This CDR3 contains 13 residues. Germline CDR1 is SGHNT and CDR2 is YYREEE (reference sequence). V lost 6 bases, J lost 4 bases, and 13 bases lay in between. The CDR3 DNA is TGTGCCAGCACCCCGGACGGGAGCTATGGCTACACCTTC. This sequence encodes CASTPDGSYGYTF.

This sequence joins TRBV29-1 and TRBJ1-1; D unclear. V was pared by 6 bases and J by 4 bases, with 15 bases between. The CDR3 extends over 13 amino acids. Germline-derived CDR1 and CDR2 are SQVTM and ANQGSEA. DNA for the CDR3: TGCAGCGTGATGCCGGGGTCCCTCACTGAAGCTTTCTTT. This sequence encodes CSVMPGSLTEAFF.

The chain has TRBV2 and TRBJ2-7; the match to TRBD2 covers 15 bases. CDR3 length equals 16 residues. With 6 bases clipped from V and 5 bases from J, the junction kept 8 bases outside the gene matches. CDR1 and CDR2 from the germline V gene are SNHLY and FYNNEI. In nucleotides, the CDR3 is TGTGCCAGCAGGGACGGGACTAGCGGGAGGAGGAACGAGCAGTACTTC. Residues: CASRDGTSGRRNEQYF. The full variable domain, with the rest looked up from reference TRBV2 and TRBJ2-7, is EPEVTQTPSHQVTQMGQEVILRCVPISNHLYFYWYRQILGQKVEFLVSFYNNEISEKSEIFDDQFSVERPDGSNFTLKIRSTKLEDSAMYFCASRDGTSGRRNEQYFGPGTRLTVT.

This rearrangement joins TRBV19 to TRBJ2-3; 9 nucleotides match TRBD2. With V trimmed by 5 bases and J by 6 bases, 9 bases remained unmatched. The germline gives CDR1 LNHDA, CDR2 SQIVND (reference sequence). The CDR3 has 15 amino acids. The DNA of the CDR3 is TGTGCCAGTAGTGGGGCGGCGGGAGGGCTGGATACGCAGTATTTT. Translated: CASSGAAGGLDTQYF.

The CDR3 bases are TGCGCCAGCAGCCAAGCTAGGTACCAAGAGACCCAGTACTTC. As protein: CASSQARYQETQYF. The J gene is TRBJ2-5, the V gene TRBV4-1; D gene unclear. V lost 1 base and J lost 0, with 6 bases in between. In germline, CDR1 is MGHRA, CDR2 YSYEKL. The CDR3 is 14 residues long.

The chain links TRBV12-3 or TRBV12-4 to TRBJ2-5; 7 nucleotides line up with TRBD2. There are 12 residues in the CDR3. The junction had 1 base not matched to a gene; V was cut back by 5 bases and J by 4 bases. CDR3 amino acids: CASSTGGETQYF. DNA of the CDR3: TGTGCCAGCAGTACGGGGGGAGAGACCCAGTACTTC.

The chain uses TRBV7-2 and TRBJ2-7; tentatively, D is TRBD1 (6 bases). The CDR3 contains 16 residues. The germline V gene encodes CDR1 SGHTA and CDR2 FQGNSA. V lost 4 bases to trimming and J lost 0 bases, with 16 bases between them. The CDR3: CASSSDSQIPSYEQYF. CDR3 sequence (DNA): TGTGCCAGCAGCTCGGACAGCCAAATCCCCTCCTACGAGCAGTACTTC. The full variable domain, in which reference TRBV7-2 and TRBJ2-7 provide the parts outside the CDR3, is GAGVSQSPSNKVTEKGKDVELRCDPISGHTALYWYRQSLGQGLEFLIYFQGNSAPDKSGLPSDRFSAERTGGSVSTLTIQRTQQEDSAVYLCASSSDSQIPSYEQYFGPGTRLTVT.

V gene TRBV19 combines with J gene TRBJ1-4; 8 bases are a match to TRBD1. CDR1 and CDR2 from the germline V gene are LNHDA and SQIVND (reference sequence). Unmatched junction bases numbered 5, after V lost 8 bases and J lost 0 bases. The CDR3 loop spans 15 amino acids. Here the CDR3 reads CASSQGATTNEKLFF. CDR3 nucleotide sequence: TGTGCCAGTTCTCAGGGGGCTACAACTAATGAAAAACTGTTTTTT.